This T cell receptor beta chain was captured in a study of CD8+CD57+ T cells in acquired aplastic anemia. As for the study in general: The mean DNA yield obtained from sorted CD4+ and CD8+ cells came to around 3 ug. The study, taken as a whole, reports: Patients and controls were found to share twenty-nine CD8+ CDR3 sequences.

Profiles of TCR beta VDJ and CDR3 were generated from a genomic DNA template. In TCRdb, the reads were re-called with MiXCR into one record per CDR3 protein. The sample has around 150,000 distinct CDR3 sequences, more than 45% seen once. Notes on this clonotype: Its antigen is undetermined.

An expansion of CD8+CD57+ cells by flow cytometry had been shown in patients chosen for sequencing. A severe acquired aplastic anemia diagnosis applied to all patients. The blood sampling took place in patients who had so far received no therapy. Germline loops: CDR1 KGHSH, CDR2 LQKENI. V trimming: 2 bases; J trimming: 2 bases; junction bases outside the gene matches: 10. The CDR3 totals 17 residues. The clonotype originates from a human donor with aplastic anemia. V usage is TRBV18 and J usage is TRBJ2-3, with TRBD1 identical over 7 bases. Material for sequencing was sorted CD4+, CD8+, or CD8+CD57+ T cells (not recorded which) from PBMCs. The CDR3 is CASSPVATGVITDTQYF. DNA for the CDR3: TGTGCCAGCTCACCAGTCGCTACAGGGGTCATCACAGATACGCAGTATTTT.